This TCR beta chain was captured by sequencing in a study of cytotoxic CD8 clonotypes in ibrutinib-treated CLL. The study's findings and limits: Exceeding age-matched healthy donors, baseline clonality also tracked the counts of circulating CD8+ T cells. Public clonotypes were seen rarely and were contracted or stable on treatment.

Measured with immunoSEQ multiplex PCR; TCRdb has only the in-frame clones, and not every one. This table has 150,000 or so clones, about 80% appearing once. This clone was counted once. The antigen is undetermined. The CDR3 has 13 residues. The V end lost 2 bases, the J end lost 6 bases, and 11 bases lay between the germline ends. The germline V gene has CDR1 MNHNS and CDR2 SASEGT. The sample in question was PBMCs, obtained after 12 months of ibrutinib treatment. The gene calls are TRBV6-1 and TRBJ2-7; D perhaps matches TRBD1 (5 bases). This TCR came from a human donor with chronic lymphocytic leukemia. The CDR3 reads CASSERTFIEQYF. CDR3 nucleotides: TGTGCCAGCAGTGAAAGGACATTTATCGAGCAGTACTTC.